These 27 T cell receptor beta chains were all obtained from the same sample, sequenced in a study of beta chain features in type 1 diabetes. Study conclusions and caveats: In all four CD4+ subsets, TCRB CDR3 length was significantly, moderately reduced in type 1 diabetes.

The antigens for these receptors are not known. All of the isolated RNA was reverse transcribed, so expressed TCRB transcripts were sequenced. TCRdb's table, derived via immunoSEQ multiplex PCR, lists solely in-frame clones and lacks some. The data contain tens of thousands of clones, around 40% of them seen just once; the ten biggest clones take up approximately 1.3%. The source material was Tregs from blood. All receptors derive from a man aged 25-40 years with type 1 diabetes.

V is TRBV18 and J is TRBJ2-2; no firm D call. This CDR3 is built from 15 residues. V lost 1 base and J lost 0, with 6 bases in between. Germline V gene data show CDR1 as KGHSH and CDR2 as LQKENI. The CDR3 is CASSPLRSNTGELFF. The CDR3 DNA sequence: TGTGCCAGCTCACCACTCCGGTCGAACACCGGGGAGCTGTTTTTT.

This chain connects TRBV7-9 to TRBJ2-2; the match to TRBD1 covers 8 bases. Looked up from germline, CDR1 is SEHNR and CDR2 is FQNEAQ (reference sequence). The CDR3 consists of 14 residues. V trimming: 6 bases; J trimming: 7 bases; junction bases outside the gene matches: 7. The CDR3 region is CASSSGTGGGELFF. The CDR3, as DNA: TGTGCCAGCAGTTCCGGGACAGGTGGCGGGGAGCTGTTTTTT.

V usage is TRBV9 and J usage is TRBJ2-7, with 8 bases identical to TRBD2. With V trimmed by 4 bases and J by 4 bases, 10 bases remained unmatched. This CDR3 contains 15 residues. Germline V CDR1 and CDR2: SGDLS, YYNGEE. This CDR3 reads CASSRTGTRPYEQYF. CDR3 DNA sequence: TGTGCCAGCAGCCGGACCGGGACTAGGCCTTACGAGCAGTACTTC.

This clone came up a few times. CDR3 residues: CASSLFREGLSEQFF. CDR3 nucleotide sequence: TGCGCCAGCAGCTTGTTTCGGGAGGGCCTAAGTGAGCAGTTCTTC. The gene calls are TRBV5-1 and TRBJ2-1; 8 positions agree with TRBD2. The V segment lost 1 base and the J segment 9 bases; nucleotides outside the gene matches: 9. The CDR3 is 15 residues long. Germline-derived CDR1 and CDR2 are SGHRS and YFSETQ.

The chain is built from TRBV29-1 and TRBJ2-3, with a weak D call TRBD1 (6 bases). Trimming removed 3 bases at V and 0 bases at J, with 10 bases between. CDR3 length: 14 amino acids. Germline V gene lookup returns CDR1 SQVTM and CDR2 ANQGSEA. The CDR3 DNA follows: TGCAGCGTTGATCAGGGGCTGAGCACAGATACGCAGTATTTT. It is translated as CSVDQGLSTDTQYF.

The chain couples TRBV28 to TRBJ2-1; 7 nucleotides agree with TRBD2. This CDR3 comprises 14 residues. Trimming removed 1 base from V and 6 bases from J; junction bases left unmatched: 3. The V gene's germline CDR1 is MDHEN and CDR2 SYDVKM. As DNA, the CDR3 is TGTGCCAGCAGTTTATCCACGGGGGGCAATGAGCAGTTCTTC. Amino acid sequence: CASSLSTGGNEQFF.

V gene TRBV5-1 combines with J gene TRBJ2-5; a possible D gene is TRBD2 (6 bases). In germline, CDR1 is SGHRS, CDR2 YFSETQ. V dropped 0 bases and J dropped 4 bases, with 10 bases sitting between them. The CDR3 is made up of 14 amino acids. Written as DNA, the CDR3 is TGCGCCAGCAGCTTGGGGAGGGAAAGAGAGACCCAGTACTTC. It encodes CASSLGRERETQYF.

The chain couples TRBV19 to TRBJ2-2, with 11 bases fitting TRBD1. V shed 8 bases and J 4 bases; nucleotides not matched to a gene: 12. This CDR3 comprises 17 residues. The V gene's germline CDR1 is LNHDA and CDR2 SQIVND (reference sequence). DNA for the CDR3: TGTGCCAGTTTACCTGGGACAGGGGGACTCCTCACCGGGGAGCTGTTTTTT. Translation gives CASLPGTGGLLTGELFF.

There are a few counts of this clone. The chain carries TRBV10-3 and TRBJ1-1; D might be TRBD1 (6 bases). V dropped 6 bases and J dropped 1 base, with 9 bases sitting between them. Germline V gives CDR1 ENHRY, CDR2 SYGVKD. The CDR3 sequence is 13 residues long. The CDR3 reads CAIRLQGNTEAFF. The CDR3 bases are TGTGCCATCAGGTTACAGGGGAACACTGAAGCTTTCTTT.

This clone has just one count. The chain recombines TRBV5-1 with TRBJ1-4; 7 bases fit TRBD1. The CDR3 loop spans 15 amino acids. V shed 4 bases, J shed 8 bases, and the junction held 11 bases outside the gene matches. CDR1 is SGHRS and CDR2 is YFSETQ in the germline V gene. The CDR3 loop reads CASSPLTGSGEKLFF. The DNA for the CDR3 is TGCGCCAGCAGCCCTCTGACAGGGTCGGGAGAAAAACTGTTTTTT.

The chain uses TRBV5-6 and TRBJ2-5, with TRBD2 matching 7 bases. V was clipped by 3 bases and J by 3 bases; unmatched bases: 14. Germline loops: CDR1 SGHDT, CDR2 YYEEEE. The CDR3 consists of 17 residues. The CDR3 here is CASSSIRDYTTKETQYF. CDR3 nucleotide sequence: TGTGCCAGCAGCTCCATCCGGGACTACACAACTAAAGAGACCCAGTACTTC.

The rearrangement links TRBV5-4 to TRBJ2-2; 12 bases agree with TRBD2. There are 17 residues in the CDR3. Looked up from germline, CDR1 is SGHNT and CDR2 is YYREEE (reference sequence). The V and J ends lost 4 bases and 8 bases, in that order; junction bases with no gene match: 12. The CDR3 is CASSPSSGRARIGELFF. CDR3 sequence (DNA): TGTGCCAGCAGCCCCTCTAGCGGGAGGGCCCGTATAGGGGAGCTGTTTTTT.

This clone has more than one count but fewer than ten. The rearrangement uses TRBV5-1 and TRBJ2-4, with unresolved D. Germline V gene sequence: CDR1 SGHRS, CDR2 YFSETQ. CDR3 size: 15 residues. V gave up 1 base and J gave up 4 bases, with 12 bases separating them. CDR3 protein: CASSLYLGQKNIQYF. For the CDR3, the DNA is TGCGCCAGCAGCTTGTATCTGGGCCAGAAAAACATTCAGTACTTC.

The V and J genes are TRBV5-6 and TRBJ1-2, with TRBD1 matching 7 bases. In germline, CDR1 is SGHDT, CDR2 YYEEEE. The CDR3 is 14 amino acids. Trimming cost V 6 bases and J 2 bases; bases outside gene matches: 7. In DNA, the CDR3 is TGTGCCAGCAACTTACAGGGGAGAAACTATGGCTACACCTTC. This codes for CASNLQGRNYGYTF.

V is TRBV28 and J is TRBJ2-1, with 11 nucleotides matching TRBD2. Germline V gives CDR1 MDHEN, CDR2 SYDVKM. V shed 5 bases, J shed 5 bases, and the junction held 5 bases outside the gene matches. This CDR3 spans 15 amino acids. In DNA form, the CDR3 reads TGTGCCAGCAGTCCGACTAGCGGGAAAGACAATGAGCAGTTCTTC. The encoded protein is CASSPTSGKDNEQFF.

The chain recombines TRBV29-1 with TRBJ2-7, with 8 bases identical to TRBD1. The CDR3 has 13 amino acids. V gave up 6 bases and J gave up 4 bases; unmatched junction bases: 8. CDR1 SQVTM and CDR2 ANQGSEA come from the germline V gene. Here the CDR3 reads CSVRDRNGYEQYF. DNA for the CDR3: TGCAGCGTCAGGGACAGGAACGGGTACGAGCAGTACTTC.

The chain employs TRBV10-3 and TRBJ2-2; a weak D match, TRBD2 (6 bases). Germline CDR1 is ENHRY and CDR2 is SYGVKD. The CDR3 has 17 amino acids. Deletions cut 0 bases from V and 5 bases from J, with 16 bases between. The CDR3 bases are TGTGCCATCAGTGAGTCTAGTGGCGGGACCTTGACCGGGGAGCTGTTTTTT. This encodes CAISESSGGTLTGELFF.

DNA of the CDR3: TGTGCCAGCAGGTCTTGGGGGGGCGGGGAGCTGTTTTTT. As protein: CASRSWGGGELFF. This chain joins TRBV28 and TRBJ2-2; 7 bases line up with TRBD2. The CDR3 is made up of 13 amino acids. The germline CDR1 and CDR2 sequences are MDHEN and SYDVKM. Germline trimming cut 6 bases from V and 7 bases from J; bases unmatched to any gene: 5.

This clone was seen more than once but under ten times. This sequence joins TRBV6-5 and TRBJ1-5; weak D call: TRBD1 (6 bases). The V gene's germline CDR1 is MNHEY and CDR2 SVGAGI. This CDR3 region has 14 residues. V lost 2 bases, J lost 6 bases, and 11 bases lay in between. The DNA of the CDR3 is TGTGCCAGCAGTTACGACAGGAACGGTCAGCCCCAGCATTTT. Its translation: CASSYDRNGQPQHF.

V usage is TRBV6-5 and J usage is TRBJ2-7; tentative D call: TRBD1 (5 bases). The CDR3 consists of 13 residues. Trimming stripped 3 bases from V and 3 bases from J, with 9 bases between. Germline V CDR1 and CDR2: MNHEY, SVGAGI. The CDR3 nucleotides are TGTGCCAGCAGTTATCGGCAGGGCTACGAGCAGTACTTC. Translated, it gives CASSYRQGYEQYF.

This sequence joins TRBV12-2 and TRBJ2-1; TRBD2, the table's D call, lacks a check against the DNA. TRBV12-2 is deemed a pseudogene. CDR3 size: 11 residues. The CDR3 sequence is CASRGRGEQFF. The CDR3 nucleotides are TGTGCAAGTCGCGGTCGAGGGGAGCAGTTCTTC.

The chain carries TRBV27 and TRBJ1-4, with 9 positions matching TRBD1. V was pared by 6 bases and J by 2 bases, with 1 base of the junction left unmatched. This CDR3 comprises 14 residues. CDR1 MNHEY and CDR2 SMNVEV come from the germline V gene (reference sequence). The CDR3 DNA sequence: TGTGCCAGCAGGGGGACAGGGACTAATGAAAAACTGTTTTTT. Protein product: CASRGTGTNEKLFF.

This clone was counted between two and nine times. V gene TRBV28 combines with J gene TRBJ1-1, with 7 bases that match TRBD1. Germline trimming cut 5 bases from V and 3 bases from J; bases unmatched to any gene: 9. CDR1 and CDR2 (germline): MDHEN, SYDVKM. The CDR3 sequence is 15 residues long. CDR3 sequence reads: CASSRHGQADTEAFF. The CDR3 DNA sequence: TGTGCCAGCAGTCGCCACGGACAGGCGGACACTGAAGCTTTCTTT. The entire variable domain, with the rest obtained from reference TRBV28 and TRBJ1-1, is as follows: DVKVTQSSRYLVKRTGEKVFLECVQDMDHENMFWYRQDPGLGLRLIYFSYDVKMKEKGDIPEGYSVSREKKERFSLILESASTNQTSMYLCASSRHGQADTEAFFGQGTRLTVV.

The rearrangement uses TRBV7-8 and TRBJ2-1; 8 bases agree with TRBD2. Trimming removed 6 bases from V and 4 bases from J; junction bases left unmatched: 2. Germline CDR1 is SGHVS and CDR2 is FQNEAQ. The CDR3 covers 13 residues. CDR3 protein: CASRLAEYNEQFF. The CDR3 nucleotides are TGTGCCAGCAGACTAGCGGAATACAATGAGCAGTTCTTC.

This chain connects TRBV5-8 to TRBJ2-7; 8 nucleotides match TRBD1. This CDR3 is 15 amino acids long. V trimming: 1 base; J trimming: 2 bases; junction bases outside the gene matches: 5. The germline V gene encodes CDR1 SGHTS and CDR2 YDEGEE. The CDR3 region is CASSLYGQGTYEQYF. In nucleotides, the CDR3 is TGTGCCAGCAGCTTGTATGGACAGGGAACCTACGAGCAGTACTTC.

This clone was observed a few times. The rearrangement joins TRBV2 to TRBJ2-5; TRBD1 aligns across 7 bases. The J segment lost 4 bases and the V segment lost 8 bases, leaving 10 bases of the junction unmatched. This CDR3 spans 14 amino acids. Germline CDR1 SNHLY, CDR2 FYNNEI. The CDR3 region is CASCRDRQLETQYF. Here the CDR3 DNA reads TGTGCCAGCTGCCGGGACAGACAACTAGAGACCCAGTACTTC.

This rearrangement joins TRBV7-8 to TRBJ2-7; 12 nucleotides align to TRBD2. The CDR3 runs to 15 residues. From germline, CDR1 is SGHVS and CDR2 FQNEAQ. V was clipped by 4 bases and J by 3 bases; unmatched bases: 4. CDR3 amino acids: CASSSSSGRVYEQYF. In DNA, the CDR3 is TGTGCCAGCAGCTCTTCTAGCGGGAGGGTCTACGAGCAGTACTTC.